The entry below gives a single T cell receptor (beta chain) sequence along with its context. The antigen is unknown. The data belong to a study of T cell responses to AZD1222 COVID-19 vaccine. Generated by immunoSEQ multiplex PCR, the TCRdb table keeps only in-frame clones and is missing some. This table has roughly 100,000 clones, 89% appearing once. The study, taken as a whole, reports: It was only after the peak T cell response that any repertoires were sampled. Targeting of unmutated variant regions was reportedly seen in nearly half of spike-specific TCRs. Baseline seropositivity characterized only a handful of AZD1222 recipients.

This sequence was found in an adult who received the AZD1222 COVID-19 vaccine. This specimen was peripheral blood, taken 28 days after the second AZD1222 dose.

The CDR3: CASSPPRTSGLYEQFF. CDR3 sequence (DNA): TGTGCCAGCTCTCCCCCCCGGACTAGCGGCCTTTACGAGCAGTTCTTC. The gene calls are TRBV2 and TRBJ2-1; 10 bases align to TRBD2. This CDR3 contains 16 residues. Per germline, CDR1 SNHLY and CDR2 FYNNEI. V lost 8 bases, J lost 10 bases, and 17 bases stayed unmatched.